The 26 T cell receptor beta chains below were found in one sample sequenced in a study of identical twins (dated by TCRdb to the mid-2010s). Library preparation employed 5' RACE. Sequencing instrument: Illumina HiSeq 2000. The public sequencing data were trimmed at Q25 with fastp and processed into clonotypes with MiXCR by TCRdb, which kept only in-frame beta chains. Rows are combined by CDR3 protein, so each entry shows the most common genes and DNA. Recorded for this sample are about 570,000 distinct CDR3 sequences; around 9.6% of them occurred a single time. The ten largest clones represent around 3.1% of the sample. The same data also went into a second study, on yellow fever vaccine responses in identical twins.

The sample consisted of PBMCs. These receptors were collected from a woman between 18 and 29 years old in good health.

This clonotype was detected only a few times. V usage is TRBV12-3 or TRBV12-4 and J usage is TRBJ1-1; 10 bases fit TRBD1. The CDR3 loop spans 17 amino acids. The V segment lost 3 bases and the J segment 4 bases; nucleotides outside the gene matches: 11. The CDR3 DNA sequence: TGTGCCAGCAGTTTCCCCCGAGCGACAGGGGGCGTCACTGAAGCTTTCTTT. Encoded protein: CASSFPRATGGVTEAFF.

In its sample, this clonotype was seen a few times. The CDR3 region is CASSTPPGTSVNEQYF. The CDR3, as DNA: TGTGCCAGCAGCACCCCCCCCGGGACTAGCGTGAACGAGCAGTACTTC. The chain couples TRBV5-6 to TRBJ2-7; 10 bases map to TRBD2. The germline V gene has CDR1 SGHDT and CDR2 YYEEEE. The CDR3 totals 16 residues. J lost 5 bases, V lost 4 bases, and 12 bases had no gene match.

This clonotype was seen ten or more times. The DNA for the CDR3 is TGTGCCACCAGTGTCGGGGCGCGACATACCGGGGAGCTGTTTTTT. This codes for CATSVGARHTGELFF. This chain connects TRBV24-1 to TRBJ2-2; possibly TRBD1 or TRBD2 for D (5 bases each). The germline V gene encodes CDR1 KGHDR and CDR2 SFDVKD. The ends were cut back, 5 bases at V and 5 bases at J, with 14 bases in the middle. The CDR3 length is 15 residues.

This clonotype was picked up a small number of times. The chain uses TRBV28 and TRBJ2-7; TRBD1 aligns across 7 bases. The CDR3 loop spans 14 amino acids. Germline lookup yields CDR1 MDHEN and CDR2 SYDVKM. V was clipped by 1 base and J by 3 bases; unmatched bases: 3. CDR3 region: CASSLSGQHYEQYF. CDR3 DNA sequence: TGTGCCAGCAGTTTATCGGGACAGCACTACGAGCAGTACTTC.

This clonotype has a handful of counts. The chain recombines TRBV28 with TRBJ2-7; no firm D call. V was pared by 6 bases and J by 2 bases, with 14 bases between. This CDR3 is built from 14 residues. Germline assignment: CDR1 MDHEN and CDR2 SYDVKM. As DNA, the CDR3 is TGTGCCAGCAGCCTATCGACACCTACCTACGAGCAGTACTTC. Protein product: CASSLSTPTYEQYF.

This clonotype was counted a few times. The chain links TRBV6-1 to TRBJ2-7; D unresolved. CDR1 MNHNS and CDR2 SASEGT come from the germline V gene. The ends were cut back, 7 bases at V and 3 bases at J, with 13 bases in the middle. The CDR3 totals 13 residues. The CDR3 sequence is CASTSQQNYEQYF. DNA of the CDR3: TGTGCCAGCACGAGCCAGCAGAACTACGAGCAGTACTTC.

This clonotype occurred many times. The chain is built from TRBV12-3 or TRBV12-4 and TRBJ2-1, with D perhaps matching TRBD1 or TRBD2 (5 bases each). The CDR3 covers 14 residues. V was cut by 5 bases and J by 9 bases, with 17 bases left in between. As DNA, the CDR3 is TGTGCCAGCAGTCCCTTTGGGGGAGTCTTTGAGCAGTTCTTC. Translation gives CASSPFGGVFEQFF.

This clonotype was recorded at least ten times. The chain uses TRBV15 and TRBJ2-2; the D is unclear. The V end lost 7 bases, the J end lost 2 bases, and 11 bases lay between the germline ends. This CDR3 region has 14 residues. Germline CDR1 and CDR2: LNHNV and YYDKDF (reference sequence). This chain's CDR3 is CATTLDRNTGELFF. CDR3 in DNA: TGTGCCACCACTTTGGACCGAAACACCGGGGAGCTGTTTTTT.

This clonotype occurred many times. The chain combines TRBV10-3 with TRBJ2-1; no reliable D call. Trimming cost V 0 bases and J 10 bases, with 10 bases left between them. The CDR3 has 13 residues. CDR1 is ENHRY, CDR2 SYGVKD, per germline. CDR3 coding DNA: TGTGCCATCAGTGAGTCTGCGGCCTACGAGCAGTTCTTC. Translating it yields CAISESAAYEQFF.

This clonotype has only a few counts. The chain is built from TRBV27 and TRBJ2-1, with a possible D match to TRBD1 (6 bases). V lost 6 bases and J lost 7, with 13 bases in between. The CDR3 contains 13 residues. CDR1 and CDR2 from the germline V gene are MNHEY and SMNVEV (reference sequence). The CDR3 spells CASSTGHVNEQFF. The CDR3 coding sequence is TGTGCCAGCAGCACGGGACATGTTAATGAGCAGTTCTTC.

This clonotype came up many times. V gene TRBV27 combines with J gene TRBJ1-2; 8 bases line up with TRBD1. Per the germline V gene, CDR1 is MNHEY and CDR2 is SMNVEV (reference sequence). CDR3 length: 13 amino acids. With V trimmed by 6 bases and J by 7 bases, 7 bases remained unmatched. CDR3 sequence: CASRPPGGFGYTF. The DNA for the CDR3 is TGTGCCAGCAGGCCGCCAGGGGGCTTTGGCTACACCTTC.

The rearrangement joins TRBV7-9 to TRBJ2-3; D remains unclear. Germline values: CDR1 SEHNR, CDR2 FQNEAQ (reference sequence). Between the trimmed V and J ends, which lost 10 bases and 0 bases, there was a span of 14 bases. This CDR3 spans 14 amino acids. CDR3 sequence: CAIPPLGSTDTQYF. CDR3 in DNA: TGTGCCATCCCTCCCCTGGGAAGCACAGATACGCAGTATTTT.

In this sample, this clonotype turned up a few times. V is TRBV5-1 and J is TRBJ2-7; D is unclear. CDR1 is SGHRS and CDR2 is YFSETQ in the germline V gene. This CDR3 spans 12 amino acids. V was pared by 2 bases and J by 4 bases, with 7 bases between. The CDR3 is CASSLDKYEQYF. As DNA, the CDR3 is TGCGCCAGCAGCTTAGACAAATACGAGCAGTACTTC. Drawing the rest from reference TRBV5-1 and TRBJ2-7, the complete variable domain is KAGVTQTPRYLIKTRGQQVTLSCSPISGHRSVSWYQQTPGQGLQFLFEYFSETQRNKGNFPGRFSGRQFSNSRSEMNVSTLELGDSALYLCASSLDKYEQYFGPGTRLTVT.

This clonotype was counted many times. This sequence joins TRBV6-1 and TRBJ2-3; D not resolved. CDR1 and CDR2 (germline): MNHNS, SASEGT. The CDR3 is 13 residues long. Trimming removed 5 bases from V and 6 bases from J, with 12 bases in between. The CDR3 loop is CASSQKGRDTQYF. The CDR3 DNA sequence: TGTGCCAGCAGTCAGAAGGGTAGGGATACGCAGTATTTT.

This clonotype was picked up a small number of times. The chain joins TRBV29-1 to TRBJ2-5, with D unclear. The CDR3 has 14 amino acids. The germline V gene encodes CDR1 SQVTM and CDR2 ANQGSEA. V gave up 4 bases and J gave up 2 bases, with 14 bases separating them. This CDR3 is CSVALVRAQETQYF. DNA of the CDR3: TGCAGCGTTGCACTTGTAAGGGCTCAAGAGACCCAGTACTTC.

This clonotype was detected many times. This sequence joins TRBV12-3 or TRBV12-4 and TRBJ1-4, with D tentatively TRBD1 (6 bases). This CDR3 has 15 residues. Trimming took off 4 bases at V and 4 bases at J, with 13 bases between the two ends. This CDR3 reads CASSWGAGDNEKLFF. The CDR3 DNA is TGTGCCAGCAGTTGGGGGGCAGGGGATAATGAAAAACTGTTTTTT.

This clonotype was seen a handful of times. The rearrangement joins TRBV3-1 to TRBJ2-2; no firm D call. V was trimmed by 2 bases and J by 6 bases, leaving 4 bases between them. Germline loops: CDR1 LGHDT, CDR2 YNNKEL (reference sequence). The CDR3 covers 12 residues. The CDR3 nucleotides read TGTGCCAGCAGCCAATGGCCCGGGGAGCTGTTTTTT. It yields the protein CASSQWPGELFF.

CDR3 sequence reads: CASSLNPTEHPYNEQFF. The CDR3 DNA reads TGCGCCAGCAGCTTGAACCCGACAGAACATCCTTACAATGAGCAGTTCTTC. This chain connects TRBV5-1 to TRBJ2-1; the D gene is possibly TRBD1 (5 bases). Germline-derived CDR1 and CDR2 are SGHRS and YFSETQ. V was cut by 1 base and J by 4 bases, with 18 bases left in between. This CDR3 spans 17 amino acids.

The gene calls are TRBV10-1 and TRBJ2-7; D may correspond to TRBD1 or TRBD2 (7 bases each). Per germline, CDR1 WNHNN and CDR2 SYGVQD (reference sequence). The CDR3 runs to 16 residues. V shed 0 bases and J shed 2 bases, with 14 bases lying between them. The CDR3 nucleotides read TGCGCCAGCAGTGAGTCGGGAGGGACAGAGACCTACGAGCAGTACTTC. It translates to CASSESGGTETYEQYF.

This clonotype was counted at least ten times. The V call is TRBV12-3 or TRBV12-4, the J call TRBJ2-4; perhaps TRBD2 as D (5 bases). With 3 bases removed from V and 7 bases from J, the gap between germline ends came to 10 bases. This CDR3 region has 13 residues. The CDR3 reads CASSLTSGNIQYF. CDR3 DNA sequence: TGTGCCAGCAGTTTGACCTCGGGGAACATTCAGTACTTC.

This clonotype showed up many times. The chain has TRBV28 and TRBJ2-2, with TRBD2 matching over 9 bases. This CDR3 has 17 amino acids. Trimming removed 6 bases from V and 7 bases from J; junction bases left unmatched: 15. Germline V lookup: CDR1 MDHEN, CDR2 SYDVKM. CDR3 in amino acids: CASSLTRAGGPGGELFF. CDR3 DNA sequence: TGTGCCAGCAGCCTAACCAGAGCGGGGGGTCCCGGCGGGGAGCTGTTTTTT.

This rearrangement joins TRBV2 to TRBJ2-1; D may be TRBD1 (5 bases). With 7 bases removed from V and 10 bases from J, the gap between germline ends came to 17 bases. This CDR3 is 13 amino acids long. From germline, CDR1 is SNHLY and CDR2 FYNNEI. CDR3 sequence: CASTGQSSREQFF. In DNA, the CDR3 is TGTGCCAGCACAGGACAAAGCTCGAGGGAGCAGTTCTTC.

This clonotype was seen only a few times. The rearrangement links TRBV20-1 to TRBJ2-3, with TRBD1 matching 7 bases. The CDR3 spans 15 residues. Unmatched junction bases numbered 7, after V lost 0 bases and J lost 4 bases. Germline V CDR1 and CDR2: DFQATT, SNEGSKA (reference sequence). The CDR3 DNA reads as TGCAGTGCTAGAGATTTCGACAGGGCCTCAGATACGCAGTATTTT. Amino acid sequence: CSARDFDRASDTQYF.

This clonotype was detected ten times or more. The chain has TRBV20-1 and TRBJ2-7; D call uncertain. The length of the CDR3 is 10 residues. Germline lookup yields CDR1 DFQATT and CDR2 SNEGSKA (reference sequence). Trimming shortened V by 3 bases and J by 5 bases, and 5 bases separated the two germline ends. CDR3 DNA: TGCAGTGCTAGTAGGCACGAGCAGTACTTC. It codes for CSASRHEQYF.

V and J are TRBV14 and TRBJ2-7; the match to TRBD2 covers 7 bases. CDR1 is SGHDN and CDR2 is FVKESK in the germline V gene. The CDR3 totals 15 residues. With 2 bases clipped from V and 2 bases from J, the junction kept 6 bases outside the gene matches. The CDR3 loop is CASSQQGGPTYEQYF. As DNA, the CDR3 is TGTGCCAGCAGCCAACAGGGAGGGCCCACCTACGAGCAGTACTTC.

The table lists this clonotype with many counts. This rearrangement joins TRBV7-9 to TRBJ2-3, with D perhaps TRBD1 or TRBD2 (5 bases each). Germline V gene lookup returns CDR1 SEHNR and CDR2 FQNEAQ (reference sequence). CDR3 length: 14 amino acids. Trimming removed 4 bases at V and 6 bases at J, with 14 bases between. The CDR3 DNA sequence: TGTGCCAGCAGCTCGGGACGGAGTCGGGATACGCAGTATTTT. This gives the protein CASSSGRSRDTQYF.